This record concerns one TCR beta chain sequence. The data derive from a study of shared clonotypes between healthy human individuals. An approximately 210 ng quantity of DNA, roughly 29,000 T cell genomes, went into the sorted-subset replicate PCRs. Some clones are missing from TCRdb's copy, which holds only in-frame ones; the method was immunoSEQ multiplex PCR. This sample has a few hundred thousand clones, with almost 97% found just once. V was clipped by 1 base and J by 5 bases; unmatched bases: 13. The length of the CDR3 is 18 residues. Germline CDR1 is SGHKS and CDR2 is YYEKEE (reference sequence).

Sequencing was carried out using naive CD4+ T cells sorted from blood. Specified subset: CD45RA+ positively selected. V usage is TRBV5-5 and J usage is TRBJ2-4; 9 bases are shared with TRBD2. The TCR comes from a woman in her 30s in good health. The CDR3 region is CASSLTGGRALGENIQYF. CDR3 sequence (DNA): TGTGCCAGCAGCTTGACTGGCGGGAGGGCCCTCGGGGAAAACATTCAGTACTTC.